This T cell receptor beta chain appears in the sequencing data of a study of regulatory T cells in long-lasting Graves disease. Through Arm-PCR of CDR3 regions and iRepertoire HTBI primers, TCR beta libraries were built. TCRdb reanalysed the multiplex PCR reads using MiXCR and keeps one entry per CDR3 protein. The sample holds about 430,000 distinct CDR3 sequences; approximately 15% are singletons and the top ten take about 7.8%. Trimming removed 0 bases at V and 6 bases at J, with 10 bases between. Per germline, CDR1 SGHRS and CDR2 YFSETQ. The CDR3 runs to 13 residues. In its sample, this clonotype was seen many times. Time point of the sample: newly diagnosed GD, antithyroid drugs for less than 3 months. Researchers made the TCR library from RNA that was extracted from PBMCs. Per American Thyroid Association guidelines, Graves' disease was diagnosed. This sample also appeared in a second study, on T cells in Graves' hyperthyroidism and ophthalmopathy. As that study records: An absence of ophthalmopathy progression within 18 months meant stable Graves' hyperthyroidism.

The V call is TRBV5-1, the J call TRBJ2-7; maybe TRBD1 (6 bases). Sequenced here: peripheral blood mononuclear cells (PBMCs), sampled at new diagnosis, from a patient treated with antithyroid drugs. This TCR came from a woman in her 40s with Graves disease. The CDR3 sequence: CASSLGDKVEQYF. The CDR3 bases are TGCGCCAGCAGCTTGGGGGACAAGGTCGAGCAGTACTTC.